These T cell receptor beta chains were read from a single sample in a study of blood T cell repertoires in COVID-19. TCRdb keeps only in-frame clones here, not all; method: immunoSEQ multiplex PCR. Of about 160,000 clones listed, around 83% are singletons. Material for sequencing was peripheral blood. These receptors all stem from a man between 65 and 85 years old who had recovered from COVID-19. Both conserved end residues are part of each CDR3. Each record gives: D gene, clone size, J gene, V gene, CDR3 protein, CDR3 DNA. The D gene is left open where the match is weak. Clone size is stated in some rows and not others, as once, few, many or a class when expanded.

d_call: TRBD1; clone_size: -; j_call: TRBJ2-1; v_call: TRBV7-8; cdr3_aa: CASSYTAGTGGNEQFF; cdr3_nt: TGTGCCAGCAGCTATACCGCCGGGACAGGGGGCAATGAGCAGTTCTTC
d_call: -; clone_size: few; j_call: TRBJ1-1; v_call: TRBV5-5; cdr3_aa: CASIPGGLTGLAAFF; cdr3_nt: TGTGCCAGCATCCCGGGGGGCCTGACTGGGTTAGCGGCTTTCTTT
d_call: -; clone_size: -; j_call: TRBJ1-3; v_call: TRBV7-2; cdr3_aa: CASSLVFGSGNTIYF; cdr3_nt: TGTGCCAGCAGCTTAGTGTTCGGCTCTGGAAACACCATATATTTT
d_call: -; clone_size: -; j_call: TRBJ1-5; v_call: TRBV6-2/TRBV6-3; cdr3_aa: CASSLVLTANQPQHF; cdr3_nt: TGTGCCAGCAGTTTAGTCCTCACAGCCAATCAGCCCCAGCATTTT
d_call: TRBD1; clone_size: -; j_call: TRBJ1-6; v_call: TRBV19; cdr3_aa: CASSVGTGEHSPLHF; cdr3_nt: TGTGCCAGTAGTGTTGGGACAGGGGAACATTCACCCCTCCACTTT
d_call: TRBD1; clone_size: -; j_call: TRBJ1-4; v_call: TRBV9; cdr3_aa: CASSVAGDRGGEKLFF; cdr3_nt: TGTGCCAGCAGCGTAGCTGGGGACAGGGGAGGTGAAAAACTGTTTTTT
d_call: TRBD1; clone_size: -; j_call: TRBJ2-7; v_call: TRBV6-5; cdr3_aa: CASSYSGTGVEQYF; cdr3_nt: TGTGCCAGCAGTTACTCCGGGACAGGGGTCGAGCAGTACTTC
d_call: -; clone_size: -; j_call: TRBJ2-1; v_call: TRBV7-3; cdr3_aa: CASSLQVGVEQFF; cdr3_nt: TGTGCCAGCAGCCTTCAAGTAGGAGTTGAGCAGTTCTTC
d_call: -; clone_size: -; j_call: TRBJ1-4; v_call: TRBV3-1/TRBV3-2; cdr3_aa: CASSQGGIGEKLFF; cdr3_nt: TGTGCCAGCAGCCAAGGAGGGATTGGGGAAAAACTGTTTTTT
d_call: -; clone_size: -; j_call: TRBJ2-2; v_call: TRBV6-4; cdr3_aa: CASRTDGTTGELFF; cdr3_nt: TGTGCCAGCAGGACCGACGGGACTACCGGGGAGCTGTTTTTT
d_call: -; clone_size: -; j_call: TRBJ1-5; v_call: TRBV2; cdr3_aa: CASRRTANQPQHF; cdr3_nt: TGTGCCAGCAGGCGGACTGCCAATCAGCCCCAGCATTTT
d_call: -; clone_size: -; j_call: TRBJ1-1; v_call: TRBV11-2; cdr3_aa: CASSPQPGPMNTEAFF; cdr3_nt: TGTGCCAGCAGCCCGCAACCAGGGCCCATGAACACTGAAGCTTTCTTT
d_call: TRBD1; clone_size: -; j_call: TRBJ2-5; v_call: TRBV5-1; cdr3_aa: CASSLTGTAQEAQYF; cdr3_nt: TGCGCCAGCAGCCTGACCGGGACAGCGCAAGAGGCCCAGTACTTC
d_call: -; clone_size: -; j_call: TRBJ1-6; v_call: TRBV2; cdr3_aa: CASAGEASSSPLHF; cdr3_nt: TGTGCCAGCGCCGGCGAGGCGTCTTCCTCACCCCTCCACTTT
d_call: -; clone_size: -; j_call: TRBJ2-3; v_call: TRBV5-1; cdr3_aa: CASSTEGAASGTQYF; cdr3_nt: TGCGCCAGCAGCACCGAAGGGGCTGCGAGTGGTACGCAGTATTTT
d_call: TRBD1; clone_size: -; j_call: TRBJ1-5; v_call: TRBV2; cdr3_aa: CASSGRTGENQPQHF; cdr3_nt: TGTGCCAGCAGTGGCCGGACAGGGGAGAATCAGCCCCAGCATTTT
d_call: -; clone_size: -; j_call: TRBJ2-7; v_call: TRBV27; cdr3_aa: CASSFRGGPYEQYF; cdr3_nt: TGTGCCAGCAGTTTCCGCGGGGGCCCCTACGAGCAGTACTTC
d_call: -; clone_size: -; j_call: TRBJ1-5; v_call: TRBV19; cdr3_aa: CASSPETRRYQPQHF; cdr3_nt: TGTGCCAGTAGTCCAGAAACAAGGAGGTATCAGCCCCAGCATTTT
d_call: TRBD1; clone_size: -; j_call: TRBJ2-3; v_call: TRBV5-1; cdr3_aa: CASSSYGQGDTQYF; cdr3_nt: TGCGCCAGCAGCTCGTATGGACAGGGGGATACGCAGTATTTT
d_call: TRBD2; clone_size: -; j_call: TRBJ2-3; v_call: TRBV24-1; cdr3_aa: CATSDPLPVSGRTTDTQYF; cdr3_nt: TGTGCCACCAGTGACCCCCTGCCGGTAAGCGGGAGGACCACAGATACGCAGTATTTT
d_call: -; clone_size: once; j_call: TRBJ1-3; v_call: TRBV6-5; cdr3_aa: CAIMDTGNTIYF; cdr3_nt: TGTGCCATCATGGACACTGGAAACACCATATATTTT
d_call: -; clone_size: -; j_call: TRBJ1-6; v_call: TRBV18; cdr3_aa: CASSRSGQGINSPLHF; cdr3_nt: TGTGCCAGCTCACGGTCCGGGCAGGGGATCAATTCACCCCTCCACTTT
d_call: -; clone_size: few; j_call: TRBJ1-1; v_call: TRBV29-1; cdr3_aa: CSVEVNSGSTEAFF; cdr3_nt: TGCAGCGTTGAAGTGAATTCAGGGTCCACTGAAGCTTTCTTT
d_call: TRBD1; clone_size: -; j_call: TRBJ2-7; v_call: TRBV28; cdr3_aa: CASTNGDRGYEQYF; cdr3_nt: TGTGCCAGCACCAATGGGGACAGGGGCTACGAGCAGTACTTC